This T cell receptor (beta chain) was captured in a study of chemoradiotherapy in HPV16-positive cancers. About the research overall: Two HPV16-positive patients' cells yielded candidate HPV-specific clones and common motifs.

Samples were taken several times over chemoradiotherapy. Concerning this clone: Antigen specificity is unknown.

Profiled with immunoSEQ multiplex PCR; TCRdb holds only in-frame clones, not every one. The sample contains 30,000 to 35,000 clones, nearly 90% of which appear only once. Study-wide results and caveats: HPV-specific T cells were functionally defined from only a couple of HPV16-positive patients.

Per germline, CDR1 SGHRS and CDR2 YFSETQ. Trimming cost V 0 bases and J 1 base; bases outside gene matches: 1. This CDR3 region has 15 residues. The material sequenced was blood, taken from a patient who underwent chemoradiotherapy. J is TRBJ2-1 and V is TRBV5-1; 7 nucleotides align to TRBD2. The sequence came from a human donor with HPV-associated anogenital cancer. CDR3 region: CASSLVRGSYNEQFF. The CDR3 DNA reads TGCGCCAGCAGCTTGGTGCGGGGGTCCTACAATGAGCAGTTCTTC. Supplemented by reference TRBV5-1 and TRBJ2-1, the full variable domain reads KAGVTQTPRYLIKTRGQQVTLSCSPISGHRSVSWYQQTPGQGLQFLFEYFSETQRNKGNFPGRFSGRQFSNSRSEMNVSTLELGDSALYLCASSLVRGSYNEQFFGPGTRLTVL.